Each of the 9 T cell receptor beta chains below was sequenced from the same sample in a study of blood T cell repertoires in COVID-19. Using immunoSEQ multiplex PCR, the repertoire was profiled, and TCRdb retains in-frame clones only, with some absent. The table lists roughly 100,000 clones, 80% to 85% of them singletons. The sample consisted of peripheral blood. The origin of the receptors is a woman of 80 years or more with active or convalescent COVID-19.

This clone was observed a single time. V usage is TRBV7-3 and J usage is TRBJ2-3; 8 nucleotides match TRBD1. CDR1 is SGHTA, CDR2 FQGTGA, per germline. The CDR3 totals 15 residues. V shed 5 bases, J shed 5 bases, and the junction held 9 bases outside the gene matches. The DNA of the CDR3 is TGTGCCAGCAGCCAAACGACAGGGGTGGGAGATACGCAGTATTTT. Translating gives CASSQTTGVGDTQYF.

The V and J genes are TRBV4-2 and TRBJ2-3; 9 bases map to TRBD2. This CDR3 contains 19 residues. The germline V gene has CDR1 LGHNA and CDR2 YNFKEQ. After removal of 0 bases from V and 0 bases from J, the junction contained 10 bases not matched to a gene. CDR3 sequence (DNA): TGTGCCAGCAGCCAAGATTCCCTAGCGGGGACTTCTAGCACAGATACGCAGTATTTT. Translated, it gives CASSQDSLAGTSSTDTQYF.

This chain connects TRBV5-4 to TRBJ1-2; 8 nucleotides agree with TRBD1. The length of the CDR3 is 15 residues. Trimming cost V 0 bases and J 4 bases; bases outside gene matches: 5. In germline, CDR1 is SGHNT, CDR2 YYREEE (reference sequence). The CDR3 DNA is TGTGCCAGCAGCTTGGAGGGGGACAGGCCCTATGGCTACACCTTC. Translating it yields CASSLEGDRPYGYTF.

The chain uses TRBV4-3 and TRBJ2-6, with D tentatively TRBD2 (6 bases). The length of the CDR3 is 16 residues. Germline lookup yields CDR1 LGHNA and CDR2 YSLEER. Trimming took off 0 bases at V and 3 bases at J, with 9 bases between the two ends. The CDR3 DNA follows: TGCGCCAGCAGCCAAGATGGGGGGAATGGGGCCAACGTCCTGACTTTC. Translated, it gives CASSQDGGNGANVLTF.

There are a few counts of this clone. The J gene is TRBJ1-3, the V gene TRBV30; D is unresolved. V was shortened by 8 bases and J by 4 bases, with 12 bases between the two germline ends. The germline V gene has CDR1 GTSNPN and CDR2 SVGIG (reference sequence). The CDR3 extends over 12 amino acids. The CDR3 loop reads CARSDFGNTIYF. Written as DNA, the CDR3 is TGTGCCCGATCAGACTTCGGAAACACCATATATTTT.

This clone occurred a few times. This chain joins TRBV6-5 and TRBJ2-5; D may be TRBD1 (6 bases). Germline loops: CDR1 MNHEY, CDR2 SVGAGI. Trimming pared 5 bases from V and 6 bases from J, leaving 13 bases between. The CDR3 has 13 residues. For the CDR3, the DNA is TGTGCCAGCAGTCCCCGGGACACAAAGACCCAGTACTTC. Translated, it gives CASSPRDTKTQYF.

The chain has TRBV6-2 or TRBV6-3 and TRBJ2-6; D might be TRBD2 (6 bases). Per germline, CDR1 MNHEY and CDR2 SVGEGT. Trimming took 6 bases from V and 0 from J, leaving 12 bases between them. This CDR3 is built from 16 residues. CDR3 loop: CASSLGLDSGANVLTF. The CDR3 DNA reads as TGTGCCAGCAGCCTGGGACTGGACTCTGGGGCCAACGTCCTGACTTTC.

The rearrangement links TRBV7-2 to TRBJ2-2; D perhaps matches TRBD2 (6 bases). This CDR3 has 17 amino acids. Trimming pared 5 bases from V and 1 base from J, leaving 17 bases between. Germline loops: CDR1 SGHTA, CDR2 FQGNSA. CDR3 residues: CASSPRGEWGNTGELFF. The DNA of the CDR3 is TGTGCCAGCAGCCCCCGCGGGGAGTGGGGGAACACCGGGGAGCTGTTTTTT. The whole variable domain, remainder taken from reference TRBV7-2 and TRBJ2-2, is GAGVSQSPSNKVTEKGKDVELRCDPISGHTALYWYRQSLGQGLEFLIYFQGNSAPDKSGLPSDRFSAERTGGSVSTLTIQRTQQEDSAVYLCASSPRGEWGNTGELFFGEGSRLTVL.

The chain combines TRBV28 with TRBJ2-7; 8 bases line up with TRBD1. Germline lookup yields CDR1 MDHEN and CDR2 SYDVKM. Unmatched junction bases numbered 5, after V lost 6 bases and J lost 7 bases. This CDR3 is built from 12 residues. The CDR3 here is CASRQGAGEQYF. CDR3 nucleotides: TGTGCCAGCAGGCAGGGGGCAGGGGAGCAGTACTTC.